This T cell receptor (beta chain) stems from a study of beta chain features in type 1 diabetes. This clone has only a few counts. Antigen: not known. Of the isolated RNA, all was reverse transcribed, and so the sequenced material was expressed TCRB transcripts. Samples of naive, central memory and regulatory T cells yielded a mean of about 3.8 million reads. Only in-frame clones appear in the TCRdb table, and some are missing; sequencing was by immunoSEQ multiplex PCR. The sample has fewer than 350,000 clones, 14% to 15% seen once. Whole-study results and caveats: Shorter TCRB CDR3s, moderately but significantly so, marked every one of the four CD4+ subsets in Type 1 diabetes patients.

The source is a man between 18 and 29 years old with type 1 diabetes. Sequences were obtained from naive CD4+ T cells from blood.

The DNA of the CDR3 is TGTGCCAGCTCACCACCGACTAGCGGGGGCCCCGGGAATGAGCAGTTCTTC. Protein: CASSPPTSGGPGNEQFF. The chain employs TRBV18 and TRBJ2-1, with 12 bases identical to TRBD2. CDR3 length equals 17 residues. Germline loops: CDR1 KGHSH, CDR2 LQKENI. Trimming cost V 0 bases and J 7 bases; bases outside gene matches: 7.